This section outlines one TCR beta chain sequence together with its context. Its matching antigen is unknown. The PCR was carried out with 60 Vbeta primers and 13 Jbeta primers. The protocol was immunoSEQ multiplex PCR, while the TCRdb copy is restricted to in-frame clones and leaves out a portion. The sample yields approximately 240,000 clones, around 80% seen once. The sample is drawn from a study of cytomegalovirus exposure and HLA in healthy donors. Overall study results and limits: According to a later analysis, most TCR beta chains associated with CMV appeared HLA-restricted.

The sequenced sample was PBMCs. The receptor was isolated from a woman aged 40 to 50 in good health and CMV-seronegative.

DNA of the CDR3: TGTGCCAGCAGCGCGCCGGGACAGGGGTTTGAGGAGCTGTTTTTT. This codes for CASSAPGQGFEELFF. The chain links TRBV7-9 to TRBJ2-2; 10 nucleotides agree with TRBD1. The CDR3 loop spans 15 amino acids. V trimming: 5 bases; J trimming: 10 bases; junction bases outside the gene matches: 10. The germline gives CDR1 SEHNR, CDR2 FQNEAQ (reference sequence).